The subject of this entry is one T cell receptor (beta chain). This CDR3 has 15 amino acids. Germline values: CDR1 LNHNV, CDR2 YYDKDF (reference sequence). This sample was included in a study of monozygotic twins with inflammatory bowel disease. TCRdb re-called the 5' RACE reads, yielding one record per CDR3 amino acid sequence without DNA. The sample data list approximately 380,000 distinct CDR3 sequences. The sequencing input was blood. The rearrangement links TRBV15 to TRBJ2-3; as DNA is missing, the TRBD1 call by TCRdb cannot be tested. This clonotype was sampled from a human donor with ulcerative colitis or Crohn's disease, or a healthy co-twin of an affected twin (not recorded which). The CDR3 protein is CATSRAGTTTDTQYF.